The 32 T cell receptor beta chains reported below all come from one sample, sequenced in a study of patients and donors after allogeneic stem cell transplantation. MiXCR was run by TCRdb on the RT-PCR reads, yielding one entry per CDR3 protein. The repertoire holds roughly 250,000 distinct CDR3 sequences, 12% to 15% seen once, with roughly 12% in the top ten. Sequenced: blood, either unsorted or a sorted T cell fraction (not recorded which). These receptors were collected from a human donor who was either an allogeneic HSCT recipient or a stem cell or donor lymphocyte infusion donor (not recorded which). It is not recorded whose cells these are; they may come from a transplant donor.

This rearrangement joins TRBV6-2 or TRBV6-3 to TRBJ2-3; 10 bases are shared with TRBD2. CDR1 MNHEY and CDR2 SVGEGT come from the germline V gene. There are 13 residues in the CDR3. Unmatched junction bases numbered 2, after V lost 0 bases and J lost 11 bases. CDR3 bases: TGTGCCAGCAGTTACTCCGGACTAGCGGTGCAGTATTTT. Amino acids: CASSYSGLAVQYF.

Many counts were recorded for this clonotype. The CDR3 bases are TGCGCCAGCAGACCAACAGGGGTTGGGGCAACTAATGAAAAACTGTTTTTT. Translation gives CASRPTGVGATNEKLFF. V and J are TRBV5-1 and TRBJ1-4; TRBD1 aligns across 7 bases. The V gene end was trimmed by 5 bases and the J gene end by 0 bases; junction bases not matched to a gene: 10. Per the germline V gene, CDR1 is SGHRS and CDR2 is YFSETQ. This CDR3 region has 17 residues.

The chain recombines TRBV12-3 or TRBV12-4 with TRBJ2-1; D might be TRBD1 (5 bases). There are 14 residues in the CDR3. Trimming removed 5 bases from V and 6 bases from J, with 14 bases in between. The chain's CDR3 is CASSPTDRTNEQFF. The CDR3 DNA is TGTGCCAGCAGTCCTACCGACAGAACCAATGAGCAGTTCTTC.

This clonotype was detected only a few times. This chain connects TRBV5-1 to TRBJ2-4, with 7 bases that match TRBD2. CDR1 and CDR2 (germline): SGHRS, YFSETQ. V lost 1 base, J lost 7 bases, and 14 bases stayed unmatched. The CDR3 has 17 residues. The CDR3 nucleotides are TGCGCCAGCAGCTTGTCGGCGGGAGCCGCCGATCAGAACATTCAGTACTTC. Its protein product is CASSLSAGAADQNIQYF.

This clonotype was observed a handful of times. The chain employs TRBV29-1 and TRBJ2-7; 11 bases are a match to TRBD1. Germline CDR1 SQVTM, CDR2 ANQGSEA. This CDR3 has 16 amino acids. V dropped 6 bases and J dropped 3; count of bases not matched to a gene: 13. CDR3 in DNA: TGCAGCGTCCTGCAGGTGGGGACAGGGGGACTCTACGAGCAGTACTTC. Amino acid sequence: CSVLQVGTGGLYEQYF.

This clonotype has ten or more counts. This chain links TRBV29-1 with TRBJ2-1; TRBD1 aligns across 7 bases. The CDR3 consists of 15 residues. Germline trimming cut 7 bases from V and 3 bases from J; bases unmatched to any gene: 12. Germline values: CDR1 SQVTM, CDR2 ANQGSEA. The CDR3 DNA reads TGCAGCGCCGTAATCCCGGGACAGAACTACAATGAGCAGTTCTTC. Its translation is CSAVIPGQNYNEQFF.

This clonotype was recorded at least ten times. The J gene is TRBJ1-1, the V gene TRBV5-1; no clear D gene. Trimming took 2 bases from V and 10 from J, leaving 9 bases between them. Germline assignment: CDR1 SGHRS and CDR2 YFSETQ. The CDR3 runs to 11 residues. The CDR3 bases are TGCGCCAGCAGCTTAGGGCCGACAGCTTTCTTT. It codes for CASSLGPTAFF.

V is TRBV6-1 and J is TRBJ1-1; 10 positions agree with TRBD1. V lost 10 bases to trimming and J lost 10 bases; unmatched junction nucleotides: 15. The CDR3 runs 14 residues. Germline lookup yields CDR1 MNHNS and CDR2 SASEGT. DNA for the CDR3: TGTGCCACTTCCCGGACAGGGGGTTATATGAGAGCTTTCTTT. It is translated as CATSRTGGYMRAFF.

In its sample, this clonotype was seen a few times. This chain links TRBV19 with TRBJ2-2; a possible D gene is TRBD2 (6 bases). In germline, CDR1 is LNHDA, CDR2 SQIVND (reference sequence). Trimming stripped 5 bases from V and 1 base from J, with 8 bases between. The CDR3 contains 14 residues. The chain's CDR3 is CASSRDWNTGELFF. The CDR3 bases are TGTGCCAGTAGTCGGGACTGGAACACCGGGGAGCTGTTTTTT.

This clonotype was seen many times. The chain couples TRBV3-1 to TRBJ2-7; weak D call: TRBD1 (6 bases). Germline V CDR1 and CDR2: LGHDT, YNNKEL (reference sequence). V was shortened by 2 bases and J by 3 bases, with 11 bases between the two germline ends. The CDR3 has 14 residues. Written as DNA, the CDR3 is TGTGCCAGCAGCCAATCAGGGGAGATCTACGAGCAGTACTTC. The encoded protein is CASSQSGEIYEQYF.

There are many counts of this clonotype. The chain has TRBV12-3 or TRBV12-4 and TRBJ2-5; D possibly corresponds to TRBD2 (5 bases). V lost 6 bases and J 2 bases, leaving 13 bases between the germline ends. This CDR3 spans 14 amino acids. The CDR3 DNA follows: TGTGCCAGCAGCGCGACTAATCGACAAGAGACCCAGTACTTC. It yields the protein CASSATNRQETQYF.

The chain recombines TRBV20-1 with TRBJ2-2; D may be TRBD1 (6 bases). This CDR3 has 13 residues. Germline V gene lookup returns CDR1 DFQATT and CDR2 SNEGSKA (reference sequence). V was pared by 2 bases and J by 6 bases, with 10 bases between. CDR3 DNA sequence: TGCAGTGCTAGAAAAACAGGGCCCGGGGAGCTGTTTTTT. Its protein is CSARKTGPGELFF.

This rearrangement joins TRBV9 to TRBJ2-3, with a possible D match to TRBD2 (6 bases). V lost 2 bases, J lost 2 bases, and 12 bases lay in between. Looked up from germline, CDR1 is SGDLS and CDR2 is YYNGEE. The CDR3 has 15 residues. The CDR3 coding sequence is TGTGCCAGCAGCGTCCGAGCGGGCTCCACAGATACGCAGTATTTT. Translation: CASSVRAGSTDTQYF.

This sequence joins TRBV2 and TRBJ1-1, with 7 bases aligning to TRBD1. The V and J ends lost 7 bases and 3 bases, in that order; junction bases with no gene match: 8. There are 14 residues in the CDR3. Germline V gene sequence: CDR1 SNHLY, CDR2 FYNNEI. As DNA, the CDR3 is TGTGCCAGCACTCAGACAGGGCGGGACACTGAAGCTTTCTTT. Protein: CASTQTGRDTEAFF.

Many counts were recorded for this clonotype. The CDR3 bases are TGTGCCAGCAGCTTGGGACTAGCGGGAGTGGGTACCGGGGAGCTGTTTTTT. This encodes CASSLGLAGVGTGELFF. The chain uses TRBV5-6 and TRBJ2-2; 12 bases map to TRBD2. Looked up from germline, CDR1 is SGHDT and CDR2 is YYEEEE. After removal of 0 bases from V and 5 bases from J, the junction contained 5 bases not matched to a gene. This CDR3 contains 17 residues.

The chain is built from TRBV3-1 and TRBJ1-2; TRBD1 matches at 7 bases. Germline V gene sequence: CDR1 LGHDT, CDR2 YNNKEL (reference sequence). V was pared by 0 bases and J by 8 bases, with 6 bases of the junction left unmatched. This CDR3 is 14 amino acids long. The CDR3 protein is CASSQDTRGSGYTF. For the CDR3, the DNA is TGTGCCAGCAGCCAAGATACCAGGGGGAGCGGCTACACCTTC.

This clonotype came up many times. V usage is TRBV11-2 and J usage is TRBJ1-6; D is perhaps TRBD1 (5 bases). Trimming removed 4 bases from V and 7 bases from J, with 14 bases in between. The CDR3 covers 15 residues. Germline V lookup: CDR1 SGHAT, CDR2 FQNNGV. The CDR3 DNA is TGTGCCAGCAGCTCATCCGGGACCTGGAATTCACCCCTCCACTTT. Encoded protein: CASSSSGTWNSPLHF.

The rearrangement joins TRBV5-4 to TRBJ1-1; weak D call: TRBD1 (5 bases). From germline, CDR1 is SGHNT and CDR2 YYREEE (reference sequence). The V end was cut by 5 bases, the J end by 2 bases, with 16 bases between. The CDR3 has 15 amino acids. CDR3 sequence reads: CASSPTGRSNTEAFF. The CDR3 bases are TGTGCCAGCAGTCCCACGGGACGGAGTAACACTGAAGCTTTCTTT. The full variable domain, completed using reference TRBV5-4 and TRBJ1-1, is ETGVTQSPTHLIKTRGQQVTLRCSSQSGHNTVSWYQQALGQGPQFIFQYYREEENGRGNFPPRFSGLQFPNYSSELNVNALELDDSALYLCASSPTGRSNTEAFFGQGTRLTVV.

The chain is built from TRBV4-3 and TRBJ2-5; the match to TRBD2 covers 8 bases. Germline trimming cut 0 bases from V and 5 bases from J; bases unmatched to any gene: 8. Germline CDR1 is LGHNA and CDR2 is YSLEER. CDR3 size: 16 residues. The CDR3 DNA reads TGCGCCAGCAGCCAAGAGGCCGGGGGGGCCTTGGAGACCCAGTACTTC. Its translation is CASSQEAGGALETQYF.

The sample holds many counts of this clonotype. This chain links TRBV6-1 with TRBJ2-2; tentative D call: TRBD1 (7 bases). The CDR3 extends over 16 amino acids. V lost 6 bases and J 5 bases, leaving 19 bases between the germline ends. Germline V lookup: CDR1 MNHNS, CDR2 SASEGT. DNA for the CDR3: TGTGCCAGCAGACAATCAGGGGGGCAGGTTACCGGGGAGCTGTTTTTT. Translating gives CASRQSGGQVTGELFF.

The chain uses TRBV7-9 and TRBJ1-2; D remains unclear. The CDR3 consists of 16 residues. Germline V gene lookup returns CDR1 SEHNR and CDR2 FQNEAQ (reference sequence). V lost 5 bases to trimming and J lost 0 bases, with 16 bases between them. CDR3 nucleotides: TGTGCCAGCAGCCCCTTTGGGAGGTTTACTAACTATGGCTACACCTTC. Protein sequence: CASSPFGRFTNYGYTF.

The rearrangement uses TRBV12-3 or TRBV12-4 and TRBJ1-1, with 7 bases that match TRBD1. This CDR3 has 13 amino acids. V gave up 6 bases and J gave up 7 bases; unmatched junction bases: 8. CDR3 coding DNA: TGTGCCAGCAGCGCAAACAGGGGACTTGAAGCTTTCTTT. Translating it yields CASSANRGLEAFF.

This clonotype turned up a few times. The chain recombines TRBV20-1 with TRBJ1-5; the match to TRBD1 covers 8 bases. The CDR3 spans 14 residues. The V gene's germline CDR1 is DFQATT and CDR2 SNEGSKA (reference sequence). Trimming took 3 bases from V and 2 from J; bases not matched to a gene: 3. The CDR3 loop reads CSASPTGGNQPQHF. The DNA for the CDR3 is TGCAGTGCTAGCCCGACAGGGGGCAATCAGCCCCAGCATTTT.

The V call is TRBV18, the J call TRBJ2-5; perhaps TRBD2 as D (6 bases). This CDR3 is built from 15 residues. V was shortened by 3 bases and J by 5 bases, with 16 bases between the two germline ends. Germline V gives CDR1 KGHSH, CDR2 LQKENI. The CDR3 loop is CASSPPRGGVETQYF. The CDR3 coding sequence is TGTGCCAGCTCACCCCCCCGAGGCGGGGTGGAGACCCAGTACTTC.

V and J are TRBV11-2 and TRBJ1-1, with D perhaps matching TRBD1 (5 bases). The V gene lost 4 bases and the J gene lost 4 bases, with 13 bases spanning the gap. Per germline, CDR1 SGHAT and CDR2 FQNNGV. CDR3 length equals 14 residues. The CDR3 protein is CASSSQGRGTEAFF. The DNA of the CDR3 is TGTGCCAGCAGCTCCCAGGGAAGGGGCACTGAAGCTTTCTTT.

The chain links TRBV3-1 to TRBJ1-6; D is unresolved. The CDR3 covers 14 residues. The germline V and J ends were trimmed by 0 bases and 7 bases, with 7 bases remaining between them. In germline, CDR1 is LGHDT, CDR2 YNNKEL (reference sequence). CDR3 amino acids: CASSQEPSNSPLHF. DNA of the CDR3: TGTGCCAGCAGCCAAGAACCTTCAAATTCACCCCTCCACTTT.

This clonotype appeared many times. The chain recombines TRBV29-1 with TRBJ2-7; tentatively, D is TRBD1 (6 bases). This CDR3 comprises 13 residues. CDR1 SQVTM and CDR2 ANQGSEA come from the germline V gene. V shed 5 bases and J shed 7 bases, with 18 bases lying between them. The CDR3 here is CSVQAANQGEQYF. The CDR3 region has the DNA TGCAGCGTTCAGGCAGCAAACCAGGGGGAGCAGTACTTC.

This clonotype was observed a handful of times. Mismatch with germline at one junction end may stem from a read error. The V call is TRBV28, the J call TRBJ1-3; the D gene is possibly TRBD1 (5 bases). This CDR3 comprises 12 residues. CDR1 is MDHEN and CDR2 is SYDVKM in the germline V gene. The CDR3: CAVGVSGNTIYF. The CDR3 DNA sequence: TGCGCCGTGGGGGTATCTGGAAACACCATATATTTT.

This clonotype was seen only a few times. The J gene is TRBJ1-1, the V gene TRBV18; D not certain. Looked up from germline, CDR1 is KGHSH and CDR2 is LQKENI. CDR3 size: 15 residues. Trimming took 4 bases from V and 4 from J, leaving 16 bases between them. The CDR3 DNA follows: TGTGCCAGCTCACTTTCGCCACAGCCAACCACTGAAGCTTTCTTT. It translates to CASSLSPQPTTEAFF. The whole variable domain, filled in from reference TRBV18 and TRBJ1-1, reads NAGVMQNPRHLVRRRGQEARLRCSPMKGHSHVYWYRQLPEEGLKFMVYLQKENIIDESGMPKERFSAEFPKEGPSILRIQQVVRGDSAAYFCASSLSPQPTTEAFFGQGTRLTVV.

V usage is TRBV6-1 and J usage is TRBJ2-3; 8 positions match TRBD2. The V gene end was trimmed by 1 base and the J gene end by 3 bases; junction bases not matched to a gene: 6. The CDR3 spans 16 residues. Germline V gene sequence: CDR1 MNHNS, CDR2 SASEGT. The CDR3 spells CASSEVLAGGTDTQYF. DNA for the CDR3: TGTGCCAGCAGTGAAGTGTTGGCGGGAGGAACAGATACGCAGTATTTT.

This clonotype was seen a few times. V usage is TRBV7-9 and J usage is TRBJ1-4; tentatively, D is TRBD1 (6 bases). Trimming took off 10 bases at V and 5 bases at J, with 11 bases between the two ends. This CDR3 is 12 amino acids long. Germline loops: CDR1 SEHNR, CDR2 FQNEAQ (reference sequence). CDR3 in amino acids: CATDSGNEKLFF. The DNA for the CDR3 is TGTGCCACGGACAGTGGGAATGAAAAACTGTTTTTT.

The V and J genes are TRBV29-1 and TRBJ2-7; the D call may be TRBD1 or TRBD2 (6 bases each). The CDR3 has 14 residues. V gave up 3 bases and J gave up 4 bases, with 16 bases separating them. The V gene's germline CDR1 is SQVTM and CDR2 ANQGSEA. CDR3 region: CSVEGGASSYEQYF. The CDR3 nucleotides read TGCAGCGTTGAGGGGGGCGCAAGTTCTTACGAGCAGTACTTC.